This TCR beta chain was profiled in a study of Graves' ophthalmopathy and Graves' hyperthyroidism. Study overall: Investigators collected peripheral blood at initial diagnosis, before any treatment was given.

Other autoimmune diseases, uncontrolled infections, pregnancy and lactation each led to patient exclusion. The CDR3 runs to 16 residues. Trimming took 7 bases from V and 0 from J, leaving 16 bases between them. Germline CDR1 reads ENHRY; CDR2 reads SYGVKD. RNA served as the template for amplifying TCR beta CDR3 regions. HTBI-primed first-round RT-PCR preceded second-round multiplex PCR. MiXCR, applied by TCRdb to the multiplex PCR reads, yields one record per CDR3 protein. Of approximately 160,000 distinct CDR3 sequences in the sample, less than 45% were seen once. Sequenced material: peripheral blood. This clonotype was sampled from a woman aged 40 to 50 with Graves' ophthalmopathy. The rearrangement uses TRBV10-3 and TRBJ1-3; TRBD1 is a possible D gene (5 bases). CDR3 sequence: CAINPGPFVSGNTIYF. CDR3 bases: TGTGCCATCAATCCGGGACCGTTCGTCTCTGGAAACACCATATATTTT.